Sequencing of this TCR beta chain was carried out in a study of control samples from healthy donors and cancer patients. Assay: immunoSEQ multiplex PCR; the TCRdb copy retains only in-frame clones and omits some. The table has around 120,000 clones, around nine tenths seen once. CDR1 is SGHAT, CDR2 FQNNGV, per germline. Trimming took off 3 bases at V and 3 bases at J, with 6 bases between the two ends. The CDR3 is made up of 13 amino acids. Sequencing used blood. The rearrangement joins TRBV11-2 to TRBJ1-5; D possibly corresponds to TRBD1 (5 bases). The source of this sequence is a woman aged 70-85 years in good health. The CDR3 protein is CASSLTANQPQHF. The DNA for the CDR3 is TGTGCCAGCAGCTTGACAGCCAATCAGCCCCAGCATTTT. The whole variable domain, filled in from reference TRBV11-2 and TRBJ1-5, reads EAGVAQSPRYKIIEKRQSVAFWCNPISGHATLYWYQQILGQGPKLLIQFQNNGVVDDSQLPKDRFSAERLKGVDSTLKIQPAKLEDSAVYLCASSLTANQPQHFGDGTRLSIL.